Listed here are 17 T cell receptor beta chains from one sample, sequenced in a study of blood T cell repertoires in COVID-19 (dated by TCRdb to 2020 to 2022). Libraries were constructed by the immunoSEQ multiplex PCR assay. In its TCRdb copy, this immuneACCESS table keeps in-frame sequences only and misses some clones. Where compared with another copy, unresolved V genes explain less than half of these, and the others have no known cause. This sample has about 93,000 clones in its table, and approximately 89% of those were observed once. The ten largest make up around 2.1% of the sample. The sample taken for sequencing was peripheral blood. These receptors originate from a man aged 50 to 59 with acute or convalescent COVID-19.

The genes are TRBV6-5 and TRBJ2-1, with D possibly TRBD1 on 6 matching bases. V dropped 8 bases and J dropped 8 bases, with 16 bases sitting between them. Germline CDR1 MNHEY, CDR2 SVGAGI. This CDR3 has 13 residues. Written as DNA, the CDR3 is TGTGCCAGCTTATTCAGGGGTGTCGATGAGCAGTTCTTC. Residues: CASLFRGVDEQFF.

This clone occurred once. The rearrangement uses TRBV3-1 (or the pseudogene TRBV3-2) and TRBJ1-2; 7 positions match TRBD1. Per the germline V gene, CDR1 is LGHDT and CDR2 is YNNKEL (reference sequence). The CDR3 runs to 13 residues. Unmatched junction bases numbered 3, after V lost 5 bases and J lost 3 bases. The CDR3, as DNA: TGTGCCAGCAGCTCCGGGACAGACTATGGCTACACCTTC. Translation: CASSSGTDYGYTF.

This chain connects TRBV7-9 to TRBJ2-3; 7 nucleotides align to TRBD2. The germline V gene has CDR1 SEHNR and CDR2 FQNEAQ (reference sequence). With 2 bases clipped from V and 2 bases from J, the junction kept 4 bases outside the gene matches. The CDR3 totals 15 residues. The CDR3 spells CASSLSSGLTDTQYF. Here the CDR3 DNA reads TGTGCCAGCAGCTTATCTAGCGGACTCACAGATACGCAGTATTTT.

J is TRBJ2-1 and V is TRBV2; D perhaps matches TRBD2 (5 bases). This CDR3 region has 13 residues. Trimming cost V 7 bases and J 7 bases, with 14 bases left between them. From germline, CDR1 is SNHLY and CDR2 FYNNEI. CDR3 loop: CASNLRAGNEQFF. In nucleotides, the CDR3 is TGTGCCAGCAACCTGCGGGCGGGTAATGAGCAGTTCTTC.

The chain employs TRBV15 and TRBJ2-2, with D maybe TRBD1 (6 bases). V was cut by 6 bases and J by 4 bases, with 15 bases left in between. The CDR3 covers 15 residues. Germline V gene sequence: CDR1 LNHNV, CDR2 YYDKDF (reference sequence). The CDR3 coding sequence is TGTGCCACCAGGACGTTGGACAGTATCACCGGGGAGCTGTTTTTT. Translated: CATRTLDSITGELFF. Supplemented by reference TRBV15 and TRBJ2-2, the full variable domain reads DAMVIQNPRYQVTQFGKPVTLSCSQTLNHNVMYWYQQKSSQAPKLLFHYYDKDFNNEADTPDNFQSRRPNTSFCFLDIRSPGLGDTAMYLCATRTLDSITGELFFGEGSRLTVL.

The genes are TRBV6-6 and TRBJ2-3; D ambiguous. Trimming pared 1 base from V and 7 bases from J, leaving 9 bases between. Looked up from germline, CDR1 is MNHNY and CDR2 is SVGAGI (reference sequence). CDR3 size: 13 residues. CDR3 nucleotide sequence: TGTGCCAGCAGTTACTGGTCTTGGCATACGCAGTATTTT. Its translation is CASSYWSWHTQYF.

The rearrangement uses TRBV3-1 (or the pseudogene TRBV3-2) and TRBJ2-5; 11 bases map to TRBD1. The CDR3 runs 16 residues. With V trimmed by 3 bases and J by 5 bases, 8 bases remained unmatched. Germline CDR1 reads LGHDT; CDR2 reads YNNKEL (reference sequence). In DNA, the CDR3 is TGTGCCAGCAGCCACCTCGGACAGGGGGCGTACGAGACCCAGTACTTC. Translation gives CASSHLGQGAYETQYF.

This chain joins TRBV7-3 and TRBJ2-1, with D maybe TRBD2 (6 bases). Germline CDR1 reads SGHTA; CDR2 reads FQGTGA. The CDR3 loop spans 11 amino acids. V shed 5 bases and J shed 10 bases, with 9 bases lying between them. The DNA for the CDR3 is TGTGCCAGCAGCAGAGGAGGGGAGCAGTTCTTC. It codes for CASSRGGEQFF.

V and J are TRBV6-6 and TRBJ2-7, with D possibly matching TRBD2 (6 bases). The germline V gene has CDR1 MNHNY and CDR2 SVGAGI (reference sequence). CDR3 length equals 16 residues. The V end lost 7 bases, the J end lost 7 bases, and 26 bases lay between the germline ends. The CDR3 is CASTDRGDFRSEEQYF. The CDR3 coding sequence is TGTGCCAGCACCGACCGCGGGGACTTTCGCTCGGAAGAGCAGTACTTC.

The rearrangement joins TRBV6-5 to TRBJ2-7; 9 bases align to TRBD1. V dropped 6 bases and J dropped 3; count of bases not matched to a gene: 6. Per the germline V gene, CDR1 is MNHEY and CDR2 is SVGAGI. The CDR3 extends over 14 amino acids. CDR3 coding DNA: TGTGCCAGCAGATTGGACAGGGGAAACTACGAGCAGTACGTC. This translates into CASRLDRGNYEQYV.

The chain uses TRBV12-3 or TRBV12-4 and TRBJ1-5; D gene uncertain. With 0 bases removed from V and 3 bases from J, the gap between germline ends came to 3 bases. This CDR3 is 13 amino acids long. CDR3 loop: CASSLAYNQPQHF. The CDR3 nucleotides are TGTGCCAGCAGTTTAGCCTACAATCAGCCCCAGCATTTT.

This rearrangement joins TRBV19 to TRBJ2-1; D possibly corresponds to TRBD1 (6 bases). Germline CDR1 LNHDA, CDR2 SQIVND (reference sequence). Trimming removed 7 bases from V and 4 bases from J, with 14 bases in between. CDR3 length: 14 amino acids. CDR3: CASKRTERYNEQFF. CDR3 sequence (DNA): TGTGCCAGTAAGCGGACAGAACGATACAATGAGCAGTTCTTC.

This clone has a single count. V is TRBV24-1 and J is TRBJ1-2, with 7 bases that match TRBD1. J was trimmed by 8 bases and V by 7 bases; bases with no gene match: 12. The CDR3 length is 14 residues. Germline CDR1 is KGHDR and CDR2 is SFDVKD. CDR3 in amino acids: CATRETGRGGGYTF. The CDR3 nucleotides are TGTGCCACCAGGGAGACAGGGAGAGGTGGCGGCTACACCTTC.

The V and J genes are TRBV18 and TRBJ2-7; 8 bases align to TRBD1. The length of the CDR3 is 15 residues. Looked up from germline, CDR1 is KGHSH and CDR2 is LQKENI. V shed 6 bases, J shed 0 bases, and the junction held 7 bases outside the gene matches. The CDR3 protein is CASSFGQGPSYEQYF. As DNA, the CDR3 is TGTGCCAGCTCCTTCGGACAGGGACCCTCCTACGAGCAGTACTTC.

This chain uses TRBV13 with TRBJ2-3; TRBD2 is a possible D gene (7 bases). The CDR3 is 20 residues long. Trimming left V 3 bases short and J 0 bases short, with 25 bases between. The V gene's germline CDR1 is PRHDT and CDR2 FYEKMQ (reference sequence). CDR3 DNA sequence: TGTGCCAGCAGCTTCTCCGGGACGGAAGGGAGGGGGACTAGCACAGATACGCAGTATTTT. It translates to CASSFSGTEGRGTSTDTQYF.

The chain is built from TRBV2 and TRBJ1-4; weak D call: TRBD1 (5 bases). The V gene's germline CDR1 is SNHLY and CDR2 FYNNEI. Between the trimmed V and J ends, which lost 4 bases and 9 bases, there was a span of 15 bases. This CDR3 has 14 amino acids. The CDR3 sequence: CASSVEQVQKKLFF. The CDR3 region has the DNA TGTGCCAGCAGTGTTGAACAGGTTCAGAAAAAACTGTTTTTT.

CDR3 region: CASSPIPVGELFF. DNA for the CDR3: TGTGCCAGCAGCCCCATCCCAGTGGGGGAGCTGTTTTTT. The chain combines TRBV3-1 (or the pseudogene TRBV3-2) with TRBJ2-2; D is unresolved. Germline lookup yields CDR1 LGHDT and CDR2 YNNKEL (reference sequence). The CDR3 is 13 amino acids. Trimming cost V 4 bases and J 8 bases, with 11 bases left between them.